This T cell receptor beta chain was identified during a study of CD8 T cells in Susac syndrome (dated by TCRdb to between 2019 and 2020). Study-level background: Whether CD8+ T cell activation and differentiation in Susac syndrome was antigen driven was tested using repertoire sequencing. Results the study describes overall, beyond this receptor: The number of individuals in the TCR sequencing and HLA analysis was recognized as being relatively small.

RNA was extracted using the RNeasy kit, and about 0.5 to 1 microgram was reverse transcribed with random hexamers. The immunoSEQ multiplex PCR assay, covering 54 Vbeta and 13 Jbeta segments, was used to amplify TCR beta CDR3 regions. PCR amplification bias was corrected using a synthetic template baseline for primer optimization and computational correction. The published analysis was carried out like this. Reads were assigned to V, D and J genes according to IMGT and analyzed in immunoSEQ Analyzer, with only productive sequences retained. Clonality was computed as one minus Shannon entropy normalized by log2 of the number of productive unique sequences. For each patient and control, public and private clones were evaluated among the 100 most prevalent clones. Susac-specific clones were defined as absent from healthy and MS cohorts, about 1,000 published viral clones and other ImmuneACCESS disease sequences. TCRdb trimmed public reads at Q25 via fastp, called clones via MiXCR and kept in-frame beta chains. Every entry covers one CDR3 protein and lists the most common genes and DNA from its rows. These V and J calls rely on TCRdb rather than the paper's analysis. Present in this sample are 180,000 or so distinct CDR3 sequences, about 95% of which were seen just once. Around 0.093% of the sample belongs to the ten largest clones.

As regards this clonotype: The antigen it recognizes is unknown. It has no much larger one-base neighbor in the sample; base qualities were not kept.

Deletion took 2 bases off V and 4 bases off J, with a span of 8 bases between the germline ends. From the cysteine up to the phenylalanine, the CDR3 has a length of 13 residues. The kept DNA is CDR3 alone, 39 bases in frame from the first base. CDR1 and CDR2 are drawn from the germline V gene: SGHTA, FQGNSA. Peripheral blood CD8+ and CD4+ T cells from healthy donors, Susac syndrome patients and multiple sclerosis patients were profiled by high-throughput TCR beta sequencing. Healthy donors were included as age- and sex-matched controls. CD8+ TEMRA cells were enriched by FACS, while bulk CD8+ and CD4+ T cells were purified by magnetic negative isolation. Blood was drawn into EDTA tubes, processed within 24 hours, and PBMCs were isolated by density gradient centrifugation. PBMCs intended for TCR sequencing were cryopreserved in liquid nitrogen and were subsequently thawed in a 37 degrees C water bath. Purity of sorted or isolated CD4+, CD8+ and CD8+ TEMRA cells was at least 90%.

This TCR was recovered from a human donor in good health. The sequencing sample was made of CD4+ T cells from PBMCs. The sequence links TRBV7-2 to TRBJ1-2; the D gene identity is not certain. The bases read TGTGCCAGCAGCTTAAAGGGTATCTATGGCTACACCTTC. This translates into CASSLKGIYGYTF.